This T cell receptor (beta chain) stems from a study of blood T cell repertoires in COVID-19. Study summary: Acute-phase and convalescent COVID-19 samples originated in the United States, Italy and Spain. Nucleic acid was either cDNA or gDNA, and it came from T cells, B-cell-depleted T cells, or PBMCs.

Repertoires were generated with immunoSEQ multiplex PCR, while TCRdb's copy carries only in-frame clones and drops some. Here the sample spans hundreds of thousands of clones, 83% being singletons. A COVID-19 case had been met by exposed participants during the 2 weeks before study entry. The CDR3 is made up of 14 amino acids. The V and J ends lost 6 bases and 10 bases respectively, with 21 bases between them. From germline, CDR1 is MGHDK and CDR2 SYGVNS. Sequencing was done on a sample of PBMCs or T cells enriched from blood (not recorded which). The rearrangement uses TRBV25-1 and TRBJ1-1; the D is unclear. This sequence originates from a woman in her thirties or forties who had been exposed to COVID-19. The CDR3 nucleotides are TGTGCCAGCAGGGGGAATTTCCACGGGGATGGAGCTTTCTTT. Amino acids: CASRGNFHGDGAFF.